Described below is a single T cell receptor beta chain sequence and its context. Its specificity is unknown. TCRdb re-called the RT-PCR reads with MiXCR, one entry per CDR3 protein. The sample shows more than 700,000 distinct CDR3 sequences, approximately 21% of them seen only once. The CDR3 runs 12 residues. V was shortened by 8 bases and J by 3 bases, with 11 bases between the two germline ends. Germline-derived CDR1 and CDR2 are MDHEN and SYDVKM. The data stem from a study of response to subunit inactivated influenza vaccine. Study findings and constraints: Seasonal influenza vaccination, on each occasion, was suggested by the authors to recruit few new T cells.

This TCR came from a man aged 45-65 years who received an inactivated influenza vaccine. The sequenced sample was PBMCs from blood, obtained more than 4 days after vaccination. The J gene is TRBJ2-7, the V gene TRBV28, with D perhaps given as TRBD1 or TRBD2 (6 bases each). CDR3 loop: CASDEGGYEQYF. The DNA of the CDR3 is TGTGCCAGCGATGAGGGGGGCTACGAGCAGTACTTC.